The next 7 T cell receptor beta chains were all read from a single sample in a study of T cells in Graves' hyperthyroidism and ophthalmopathy. Template material for amplifying TCR beta CDR3 regions consisted of RNA transcripts. The study used the HTBI primer set for a first-round RT-PCR of the TCR CDR3. TCRdb redid the calling of the multiplex PCR reads with MiXCR, one entry per CDR3 protein. The sample has fewer than 650,000 distinct CDR3 sequences, 14% seen once. Sequencing was performed on blood. The receptors derive from a woman aged 25-40 years with Graves' hyperthyroidism that later progressed to Graves' ophthalmopathy.

This clonotype was found a few times. The chain joins TRBV4-2 to TRBJ1-6; the D is unclear. From germline, CDR1 is LGHNA and CDR2 YNFKEQ. Trimming removed 0 bases at V and 3 bases at J, with 6 bases between. The CDR3 has 15 amino acids. The CDR3 sequence is CASSQDRNYNSPLHF. CDR3 bases: TGTGCCAGCAGCCAAGATCGGAACTATAATTCACCCCTCCACTTT.

The rearrangement links TRBV29-1 to TRBJ2-2; D is ambiguous. Germline CDR1 is SQVTM and CDR2 is ANQGSEA. V was cut by 4 bases and J by 1 base, with 13 bases left in between. The CDR3 runs 15 residues. CDR3 amino acids: CSVGAVDGNTGELFF. CDR3 bases: TGCAGCGTTGGTGCAGTGGACGGGAACACCGGGGAGCTGTTTTTT.

V and J are TRBV11-2 and TRBJ2-1; 8 bases are a match to TRBD2. Losses at the gene ends were 2 bases for V and 2 bases for J; bases not matched to a gene: 2. The CDR3 loop spans 15 amino acids. Looked up from germline, CDR1 is SGHAT and CDR2 is FQNNGV. The CDR3 DNA reads as TGTGCCAGCAGCTTAATACTAGCGGCCTACAATGAGCAGTTCTTC. This sequence encodes CASSLILAAYNEQFF.

V gene TRBV10-1 combines with J gene TRBJ2-2; no definite D call. The length of the CDR3 is 14 residues. CDR1 WNHNN and CDR2 SYGVQD come from the germline V gene (reference sequence). V lost 2 bases, J lost 6 bases, and 10 bases lay in between. The chain's CDR3 is CASSELPWAGELFF. The CDR3 DNA sequence: TGCGCCAGCAGTGAGCTTCCTTGGGCCGGGGAGCTGTTTTTT.

The chain joins TRBV3-1 to TRBJ2-3; the match to TRBD2 covers 8 bases. Losses at the gene ends were 0 bases for V and 5 bases for J; bases not matched to a gene: 10. The CDR3 has 17 residues. In germline, CDR1 is LGHDT, CDR2 YNNKEL (reference sequence). This CDR3 is CASSQDWGREVVDTQYF. As DNA, the CDR3 is TGTGCCAGCAGCCAAGATTGGGGGCGGGAGGTGGTAGATACGCAGTATTTT.

This chain joins TRBV7-3 and TRBJ2-3; 8 nucleotides align to TRBD1. Germline lookup yields CDR1 SGHTA and CDR2 FQGTGA. Trimming at V came to 5 bases and at J to 5 bases, leaving 6 bases not matched to a gene. The CDR3 totals 14 residues. The CDR3, as DNA: TGTGCCAGCAGCGGACAGGGAGGTCAAGATACGCAGTATTTT. This encodes CASSGQGGQDTQYF.

This clonotype has a handful of counts. V usage is TRBV19 and J usage is TRBJ2-1; D is perhaps TRBD1 (5 bases). The germline V gene encodes CDR1 LNHDA and CDR2 SQIVND (reference sequence). Trimming cost V 4 bases and J 3 bases, with 10 bases left between them. The CDR3 sequence is 14 residues long. This CDR3 is CASSTGISYNEQFF. As DNA, the CDR3 is TGTGCCAGTAGTACAGGGATCAGCTACAATGAGCAGTTCTTC. The variable domain in full, with the rest retrieved from reference TRBV19 and TRBJ2-1, is DGGITQSPKYLFRKEGQNVTLSCEQNLNHDAMYWYRQDPGQGLRLIYYSQIVNDFQKGDIAEGYSVSREKKESFPLTVTSAQKNPTAFYLCASSTGISYNEQFFGPGTRLTVL.